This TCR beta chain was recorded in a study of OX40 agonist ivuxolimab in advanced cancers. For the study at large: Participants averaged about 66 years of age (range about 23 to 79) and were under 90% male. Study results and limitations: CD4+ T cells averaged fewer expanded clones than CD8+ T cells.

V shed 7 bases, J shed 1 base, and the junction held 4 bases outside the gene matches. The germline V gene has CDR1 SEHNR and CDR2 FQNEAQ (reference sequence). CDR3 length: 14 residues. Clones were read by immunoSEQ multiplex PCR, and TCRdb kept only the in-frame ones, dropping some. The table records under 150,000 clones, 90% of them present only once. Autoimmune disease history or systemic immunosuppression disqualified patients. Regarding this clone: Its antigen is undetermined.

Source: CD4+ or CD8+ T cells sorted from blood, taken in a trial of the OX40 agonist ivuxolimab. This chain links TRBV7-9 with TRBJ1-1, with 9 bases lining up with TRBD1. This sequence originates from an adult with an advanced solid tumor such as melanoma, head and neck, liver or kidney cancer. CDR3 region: CASKMGQGNTEAFF. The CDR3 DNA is TGTGCCAGCAAGATGGGACAGGGGAACACTGAAGCTTTCTTT.